The rows below give T cell receptor beta chains drawn from one sample of a study of shared clonotypes between healthy human individuals. Measured with immunoSEQ multiplex PCR; TCRdb has only the in-frame clones, and not every one. Here the sample spans approximately 2,200,000 clones, just over 90% being singletons. Sequences were obtained from naive CD8+ T cells from PBMCs. The receptors shown here come from a young man in good health. Some clones in this sample may be carry-over from other donors' samples. CDR3s include the opening cysteine and the closing phenylalanine or tryptophan. D genes are given only for firm matches. Size is stated for part of the rows, as once, few or many counts, or as a class when the clone is expanded.

size: NA; D: NA; V: TRBV28; J: TRBJ1-2; DNA: TGTGCCAGCAGGAGGGGTCTGGGCTACACCTTC; CDR3: CASRRGLGYTF
size: NA; D: TRBD1; V: TRBV7-2; J: TRBJ1-1; DNA: TGTGCCAGCAGCCCCAAGGACAGGGAGGATGAAGCTTTCTTT; CDR3: CASSPKDREDEAFF
size: once; D: TRBD2; V: TRBV15; J: TRBJ2-3; DNA: TGTGCCACCAGCCTTGGGCCTAGCGGCGCCACAGATACGCAGTATTTT; CDR3: CATSLGPSGATDTQYF
size: NA; D: TRBD2; V: TRBV30; J: TRBJ2-7; DNA: TGTGCCTGGAGTGTACTTGGCGGGAGCCCACCCTCCTACGAGCAGTACTTC; CDR3: CAWSVLGGSPPSYEQYF
size: NA; D: NA; V: TRBV4-3; J: TRBJ1-4; DNA: TGCGCCAGCAGGGCCGGGGAAAAACTGTTTTTT; CDR3: CASRAGEKLFF
size: NA; D: NA; V: TRBV11-2; J: TRBJ2-7; DNA: TGTGCCAGCAGCTTTGCGGGGTTCGACGAGCAGTACTTC; CDR3: CASSFAGFDEQYF
size: NA; D: NA; V: TRBV5-6; J: TRBJ2-7; DNA: TGTGCCAGCAGCCCTCAGACAGGTCCTCGGGGCGAGCAGTACTTC; CDR3: CASSPQTGPRGEQYF
size: NA; D: NA; V: TRBV15; J: TRBJ2-7; DNA: TGTGCCACCAGCAGAGAAGTAGGAATAGGAAGCTACGAGCAGTACTTC; CDR3: CATSREVGIGSYEQYF
size: NA; D: TRBD1; V: TRBV6-5; J: TRBJ2-7; DNA: TGTGCCAGCAGTTTGGGACAGGGACTAACCTACGAGCAGTACTTC; CDR3: CASSLGQGLTYEQYF
size: NA; D: NA; V: TRBV5-6; J: TRBJ2-2; DNA: TGTGCCAGCAGCTTAGTAGAACACACCGGGGAGCTGTTTTTT; CDR3: CASSLVEHTGELFF
size: NA; D: NA; V: TRBV4-3; J: TRBJ2-7; DNA: TGCGCCAGCAGCCAAGAGAGGGGCGCGGTCTACGAGCAGTACTTC; CDR3: CASSQERGAVYEQYF
size: NA; D: NA; V: TRBV21-1; J: TRBJ2-7; DNA: TGTGCCAGCAGCATCGGACTAGCGGGAAACGCCTACGAGCAGTACTTC; CDR3: CASSIGLAGNAYEQYF
size: NA; D: TRBD2; V: TRBV28; J: TRBJ2-7; DNA: TGTGCCAGCAGTTTCGGGGGGATCATCTCCTACGAGCAGTACTTC; CDR3: CASSFGGIISYEQYF
size: NA; D: TRBD2; V: TRBV4-3; J: TRBJ2-2; DNA: TGCGCCAGCAGCCCCTGGCGGGCTAGCGGGATCAACACCGGGGAGCTGTTTTTT; CDR3: CASSPWRASGINTGELFF
size: NA; D: NA; V: TRBV11-2; J: TRBJ2-1; DNA: TGTGCCAGCAGTCCTTCGAGGACTTACAATGAGCAGTTCTTC; CDR3: CASSPSRTYNEQFF
size: NA; D: NA; V: TRBV7-2; J: TRBJ2-7; DNA: TGTGCCAGCAGGGTTTGGGGCCAGAACTACGAGCAGTACTTC; CDR3: CASRVWGQNYEQYF
size: NA; D: NA; V: TRBV19; J: TRBJ1-5; DNA: TGTGCCAGTTCGGACAATTTCGATCAGCCCCAGCATTTT; CDR3: CASSDNFDQPQHF
size: NA; D: TRBD2; V: TRBV27; J: TRBJ2-1; DNA: TGTGCCAGCAGACTAGCGGGAGTGGATGAGCAGTTCTTC; CDR3: CASRLAGVDEQFF
size: NA; D: NA; V: TRBV7-2; J: TRBJ1-1; DNA: TGTGCCAGCAGCCCCATTCCGCGGGACACTGAAGCTTTCTTT; CDR3: CASSPIPRDTEAFF
size: NA; D: TRBD2; V: TRBV14; J: TRBJ2-7; DNA: TGTGCCAGCAGCCAAGTCCGGACTAGCGGCGAGCAGTACTTC; CDR3: CASSQVRTSGEQYF
size: NA; D: NA; V: TRBV2; J: TRBJ1-2; DNA: TGTGCCAGCAGACAGCCGATCGACGGGCTGGGCTACACCTTC; CDR3: CASRQPIDGLGYTF
size: NA; D: TRBD1; V: TRBV5-6; J: TRBJ2-2; DNA: TGTGCCAGCAGCCAGGGGACAGCGAACACCGGGGAGCTGTTTTTT; CDR3: CASSQGTANTGELFF
size: NA; D: TRBD1; V: TRBV7-9; J: TRBJ1-2; DNA: TGTGCCAGCAGCTCAACACTCAGGGGGTCGGATGGCTACACCTTC; CDR3: CASSSTLRGSDGYTF
size: few; D: NA; V: TRBV6-5; J: TRBJ1-1; DNA: TGTGCCAGCAGTTACTCCCGGGGCACTGAAGCTTTCTTT; CDR3: CASSYSRGTEAFF
size: once; D: TRBD2; V: TRBV6-4; J: TRBJ2-1; DNA: TGTGCCAGCAGTCTCTACTGGACTAGCGGGAGGGCCTCCAATGAGCAGTTCTTC; CDR3: CASSLYWTSGRASNEQFF
size: NA; D: NA; V: TRBV27; J: TRBJ2-2; DNA: TGTGCCAGCAGTTTACTAGACGGGCACACCGGGGAGCTGTTTTTT; CDR3: CASSLLDGHTGELFF
size: NA; D: NA; V: TRBV27; J: TRBJ1-5; DNA: TGTGCCAGCAGTTTTCGCCCGGGTATCAATCAGCCCCAGCATTTT; CDR3: CASSFRPGINQPQHF
size: NA; D: NA; V: TRBV7-9; J: TRBJ1-1; DNA: TGTGCCAGCAGCCTTTCCGGGACCCCGCACGTGGAGAACACTGAAGCTTTCTTT; CDR3: CASSLSGTPHVENTEAFF
size: NA; D: TRBD1; V: TRBV28; J: TRBJ1-1; DNA: TGTGCCAGCAGTTTAGCCGGACAGGGTGAAGCTTTCTTT; CDR3: CASSLAGQGEAFF
size: NA; D: NA; V: TRBV7-6; J: TRBJ2-3; DNA: TGTGCCAGCAGCCCCCTTCTCGATGATACGCAGTATTTT; CDR3: CASSPLLDDTQYF
size: once; D: TRBD1; V: TRBV29-1; J: TRBJ1-1; DNA: TGCAGCGTTGGGGGAGGGGGCGGATTTAACACTGAAGCTTTCTTT; CDR3: CSVGGGGGFNTEAFF
size: NA; D: NA; V: TRBV27; J: TRBJ2-1; DNA: TGTGCCAGCAGTCAGTTTGCGGATTACAATGAGCAGTTCTTC; CDR3: CASSQFADYNEQFF
size: NA; D: NA; V: TRBV21-1; J: TRBJ2-7; DNA: TGTGCCACCCCCCTCTGGGGACTAGCGGTAACCTACGAGCAGTACTTC; CDR3: CATPLWGLAVTYEQYF
size: NA; D: NA; V: TRBV7-8; J: TRBJ1-2; DNA: TGTGCCAGCAGCGCCCACCAAATCCGGACCCCATGGGACTATGGCTACACCTTC; CDR3: CASSAHQIRTPWDYGYTF
size: NA; D: TRBD2; V: TRBV4-2; J: TRBJ2-7; DNA: TGTGCCAGCAGCTACGGCGTGGGGGGGGCCTACGAGCAGTACTTC; CDR3: CASSYGVGGAYEQYF
size: once; D: NA; V: TRBV6-5; J: TRBJ1-4; DNA: TGTGCCAGCAGTCGGTACAGGGCGGCTAATGAAAAACTGTTTTTT; CDR3: CASSRYRAANEKLFF
size: NA; D: NA; V: TRBV2; J: TRBJ2-7; DNA: TGTGCCACCGACACACATGCTGGGCGGGCCCCCTACGAGCAGTACTTC; CDR3: CATDTHAGRAPYEQYF
size: NA; D: NA; V: TRBV9; J: TRBJ2-1; DNA: TGTGCCAGCAGCGTATACGGGGACGAGCAGTTCTTC; CDR3: CASSVYGDEQFF
size: NA; D: NA; V: TRBV7-8; J: TRBJ2-5; DNA: TGTGCCAGCAGCTTAGAGCCAGGTCAGCGGCAGCCCGGATACTTC; CDR3: CASSLEPGQRQPGYF
size: NA; D: TRBD1; V: TRBV27; J: TRBJ1-3; DNA: TGTGCCAGCAGTCGAGTCCCGGGACAGGGATGGGCCCCTGGAAACACCATATATTTT; CDR3: CASSRVPGQGWAPGNTIYF
size: NA; D: TRBD2; V: TRBV7-6; J: TRBJ2-7; DNA: TGTGCCAGCAGCTCCTATAAAACTAGCGGGCTTTACGAGCAGTACTTC; CDR3: CASSSYKTSGLYEQYF
size: NA; D: NA; V: TRBV28; J: TRBJ1-5; DNA: TGTGCCAGCAGTTTTGCAGGGGACTATAGCAATCAGCCCCAGCATTTT; CDR3: CASSFAGDYSNQPQHF
size: NA; D: TRBD1; V: TRBV6-5; J: TRBJ1-2; DNA: TGTGCCAGCAGTCAATGGACAGGAGGGGGCTACACCTTC; CDR3: CASSQWTGGGYTF
size: NA; D: NA; V: TRBV28; J: TRBJ1-1; DNA: TGTGCCAGCAGTTCATTCCCGATAGCAAAGTCTTTCTTT; CDR3: CASSSFPIAKSFF
size: NA; D: NA; V: TRBV9; J: TRBJ1-3; DNA: TGTGCCAGCGGCGGTTACTCTGGAAACACCATATATTTT; CDR3: CASGGYSGNTIYF
size: NA; D: NA; V: TRBV7-8; J: TRBJ2-3; DNA: TGTGCCAGCAGCTCAACTAGAGCAGATACGCAGTATTTT; CDR3: CASSSTRADTQYF
size: NA; D: TRBD2; V: TRBV30; J: TRBJ2-7; DNA: TGTGCCTGGAGTGGCCTAGCGGGAGGGGGGTCCTACGAGCAGTACTTC; CDR3: CAWSGLAGGGSYEQYF
size: NA; D: NA; V: TRBV4-3; J: TRBJ2-7; DNA: TGCGCCAGCAGCCCGGACTCCTCCTACGAGCAGTACTTC; CDR3: CASSPDSSYEQYF
size: NA; D: NA; V: TRBV4-2; J: TRBJ2-3; DNA: TGTGCCAGCAGCCAAATCCTAGCGACTAGCACAGATACGCAGTATTTT; CDR3: CASSQILATSTDTQYF
size: NA; D: NA; V: TRBV5-1; J: TRBJ2-7; DNA: TGCGCCAGCAGCGTAACCAGGGGAGCCTACGAGCAGTACTTC; CDR3: CASSVTRGAYEQYF